This T cell receptor (beta chain) was retrieved from a study of blood T cell repertoires in COVID-19. Turning to the study itself: COVID-19 samples, acute and convalescent, were from the United States, Italy and Spain. PBMCs, B-cell-depleted T cells, or T cells were the source of the cDNA or gDNA that made up the material.

As handled by the study authors: Estimation of nucleated cell counts was performed using reference gene primer amplification. Assay: immunoSEQ multiplex PCR; the TCRdb copy retains only in-frame clones and omits some. Clonal size and the V and J genes are those of that table, whereas D and trimming came from the DNA. The sample has 150,000 or so clones; more than 80% are singletons. V was clipped by 8 bases and J by 0 bases; unmatched bases: 11. The CDR3 spans 17 residues. Per the germline V gene, CDR1 is SQVTM and CDR2 is ANQGSEA. This sequence joins TRBV29-1 and TRBJ2-1; 12 bases map to TRBD2. The material sequenced was peripheral blood. This TCR derives from a human donor in a cohort sampled during active COVID-19. The DNA of the CDR3 is TGCAGCCATGTGGGGACTAGCGGGCGCAGCTCCTACAATGAGCAGTTCTTC. Its translation is CSHVGTSGRSSYNEQFF.